Below are 18 T cell receptor beta chains sequenced from a single sample in a study of blood T cell repertoires in COVID-19. Profiled with immunoSEQ multiplex PCR; TCRdb holds only in-frame clones, not every one. Here the sample spans about 210,000 clones, around 91% being singletons. Sample: peripheral blood. Every receptor here comes from a woman aged 40 to 49 with acute or convalescent COVID-19.

The chain links TRBV12-3 or TRBV12-4 to TRBJ1-2, with a weak D call TRBD1 (6 bases). V lost 5 bases and J lost 4, with 11 bases in between. This CDR3 is 13 amino acids long. CDR3 region: CASSGRDTYGYTF. DNA of the CDR3: TGTGCCAGCAGTGGCCGGGACACCTATGGCTACACCTTC.

The chain uses TRBV25-1 and TRBJ2-3, with D possibly matching TRBD1 (6 bases). Germline V gene lookup returns CDR1 MGHDK and CDR2 SYGVNS. The V gene lost 3 bases and the J gene lost 0 bases, with 7 bases spanning the gap. This CDR3 has 14 residues. The CDR3 bases are TGTGCCAGCAGTGATAGGGGGAGCACAGATACGCAGTATTTT. The encoded protein is CASSDRGSTDTQYF.

The chain uses TRBV6-2 or TRBV6-3 and TRBJ2-2, with 7 positions matching TRBD2. There are 16 residues in the CDR3. From germline, CDR1 is MNHEY and CDR2 SVGEGT. J gave up 0 bases and V 4 bases, and 5 bases lay outside the gene matches. In DNA, the CDR3 is TGTGCCAGCAGTTCCCGCGGGGGTGCGAACACCGGGGAGCTGTTTTTT. Translation gives CASSSRGGANTGELFF.

V usage is TRBV5-3 and J usage is TRBJ1-5; possible D gene TRBD1, 6 bases. TRBV5-3 has ORF status, its function being uncertain. Deletions cut 3 bases from V and 2 bases from J, with 21 bases between. CDR3 size: 18 residues. The CDR3 DNA follows: TGTGCCAGAAGCTCGCGCGATTGGGGGGGCGGAGGCAATCAGCCCCAGCATTTT. Translation gives CARSSRDWGGGGNQPQHF.

V gene TRBV7-2 combines with J gene TRBJ1-6; a weak D match, TRBD1 (5 bases). Trimming stripped 1 base from V and 8 bases from J, with 15 bases between. The CDR3 is 16 amino acids. Germline V gene lookup returns CDR1 SGHTA and CDR2 FQGNSA. The DNA of the CDR3 is TGTGCCAGCAGCTTAGGGCCTGGGAAGGGGCATTCACCCCTCCACTTT. This encodes CASSLGPGKGHSPLHF.

The rearrangement links TRBV6-5 to TRBJ2-3; D is possibly TRBD2 (7 bases). The ends were cut back, 6 bases at V and 5 bases at J, with 18 bases in the middle. CDR3 length equals 15 residues. CDR1 is MNHEY, CDR2 SVGAGI, per germline. CDR3 sequence (DNA): TGTGCCAGCAGCTCCTTCGGGGGGCGGGGAGATACGCAGTATTTT. It is translated as CASSSFGGRGDTQYF.

The genes are TRBV2 and TRBJ1-6, with 9 bases matching TRBD1. The V segment lost 8 bases and the J segment 3 bases; nucleotides outside the gene matches: 5. This CDR3 contains 15 residues. CDR1 and CDR2 from the germline V gene are SNHLY and FYNNEI. The CDR3, as DNA: TGTGCCAGCCTACAGGGGGCGATCTATAATTCACCCCTCCACTTT. Its protein is CASLQGAIYNSPLHF.

In DNA form, the CDR3 reads TGTGCCTGGAGTCCCGCCGGGACAGGATATCAGCCCCAGCATTTT. It is translated as CAWSPAGTGYQPQHF. The chain has TRBV30 and TRBJ1-5, with 8 bases that match TRBD1. Germline V gene lookup returns CDR1 GTSNPN and CDR2 SVGIG (reference sequence). The CDR3 has 15 residues. Trimming cost V 2 bases and J 5 bases; bases outside gene matches: 8.

The rearrangement links TRBV14 to TRBJ1-1; a weak D match, TRBD1 (5 bases). The V end lost 4 bases, the J end lost 1 base, and 10 bases lay between the germline ends. There are 14 residues in the CDR3. Looked up from germline, CDR1 is SGHDN and CDR2 is FVKESK. Here the CDR3 DNA reads TGTGCCAGCAGCCTTTTACAGGCGAACACTGAAGCTTTCTTT. Translated: CASSLLQANTEAFF.

This clone occurred once. This rearrangement joins TRBV14 to TRBJ2-5; D might be TRBD2 (5 bases). The CDR3 totals 16 residues. Trimming took 1 base from V and 3 from J, leaving 15 bases between them. Germline-derived CDR1 and CDR2 are SGHDN and FVKESK. The CDR3 DNA is TGTGCCAGCAGCCAAGTGATTGAGGGTCGGAAAGAGACCCAGTACTTC. Translating it yields CASSQVIEGRKETQYF.

The chain employs TRBV5-1 and TRBJ2-6; weak D call: TRBD1 (6 bases). Looked up from germline, CDR1 is SGHRS and CDR2 is YFSETQ. The V and J ends lost 6 bases and 0 bases respectively, with 13 bases between them. The CDR3 extends over 16 amino acids. The CDR3 nucleotides are TGCGCCAGCAAAAGGGGGATCTCCTCTGGGGCCAACGTCCTGACTTTC. Amino acid sequence: CASKRGISSGANVLTF.

This chain joins TRBV29-1 and TRBJ2-3; 9 nucleotides match TRBD1. Germline V gives CDR1 SQVTM, CDR2 ANQGSEA. CDR3 length: 14 residues. J was trimmed by 4 bases and V by 5 bases; bases with no gene match: 7. The CDR3 protein is CSVLRQGVSDTQYF. CDR3 DNA: TGCAGCGTTCTCAGACAGGGGGTGTCAGATACGCAGTATTTT.

This chain uses TRBV6-5 with TRBJ2-5; 9 positions agree with TRBD2. This CDR3 comprises 15 residues. J gave up 6 bases and V 6 bases, and 11 bases lay outside the gene matches. Germline V gives CDR1 MNHEY, CDR2 SVGAGI. The CDR3 region is CASSHSGGGAKTQYF. The CDR3 region has the DNA TGTGCCAGCAGCCATTCTGGCGGGGGGGCTAAGACCCAGTACTTC.

The chain employs TRBV9 and TRBJ2-1; 11 bases line up with TRBD1. Germline values: CDR1 SGDLS, CDR2 YYNGEE. The CDR3 runs 15 residues. V lost 3 bases, J lost 6 bases, and 5 bases stayed unmatched. CDR3 coding DNA: TGTGCCAGCAGCGGAGTAGGACAGGGGGCCAATGAGCAGTTCTTC. Translation: CASSGVGQGANEQFF.

V gene TRBV6-6 combines with J gene TRBJ2-5; D might be TRBD2 (6 bases). CDR3 length: 13 amino acids. Germline V CDR1 and CDR2: MNHNY, SVGAGI (reference sequence). V lost 5 bases, J lost 3 bases, and 10 bases lay in between. The CDR3 DNA reads TGTGCCAGCAGTCCCGGAGGGAAAGAGACCCAGTACTTC. As protein: CASSPGGKETQYF.

The chain couples TRBV19 to TRBJ1-1, with a weak D call TRBD1 (5 bases). Germline V gene data show CDR1 as LNHDA and CDR2 as SQIVND (reference sequence). The CDR3 extends over 16 amino acids. Trimming took off 4 bases at V and 1 base at J, with 16 bases between the two ends. This CDR3 is CASSTNKGRGNTEAFF. The CDR3 DNA is TGTGCCAGTAGTACAAATAAGGGAAGGGGGAACACTGAAGCTTTCTTT.

The gene calls are TRBV7-2 and TRBJ1-2; 9 bases are shared with TRBD1. The CDR3 totals 12 residues. CDR1 is SGHTA and CDR2 is FQGNSA in the germline V gene. Trimming at V came to 6 bases and at J to 6 bases, leaving 2 bases not matched to a gene. CDR3 region: CASRRTGDGYTF. DNA for the CDR3: TGTGCCAGCAGGCGGACAGGGGATGGCTACACCTTC.

This sequence joins TRBV12-3 or TRBV12-4 and TRBJ1-1; 7 nucleotides align to TRBD1. Trimming took 3 bases from V and 11 from J; bases not matched to a gene: 3. The CDR3 sequence is 11 residues long. The CDR3 loop reads CASSFRGLAFF. CDR3 nucleotides: TGTGCCAGCAGTTTTAGGGGGCTGGCTTTCTTT.